This T cell receptor (beta chain) was identified during a study of OX40 agonist ivuxolimab in advanced cancers. Study-wide background: Dose-escalation subjects each had hepatocellular carcinoma, melanoma, renal cell or head and neck cancer. Study results and caveats: CD8+ T cells were the subset that, on average, had more expanded clones than CD4+.

Remarks on this clone: The target antigen is unknown.

Using immunoSEQ multiplex PCR, the repertoire was profiled, and TCRdb retains in-frame clones only, with some absent. The top ten clones hold 6.5% of a sample with 69,000 or so clones, around 89% of them seen once. The sequence came from an adult with an advanced solid tumor such as melanoma, head and neck, liver or kidney cancer. Here the sequenced sample was CD4+ or CD8+ T cells sorted from blood, taken in a trial of the OX40 agonist ivuxolimab.

The CDR3 DNA is TGTGCCAGCACGGGGACAGGGGCCAAGGAGCAGTACTTC. This encodes CASTGTGAKEQYF. The chain employs TRBV28 and TRBJ2-7, with TRBD1 identical over 10 bases. The junction had 7 bases not matched to a gene; V was cut back by 7 bases and J by 7 bases. This CDR3 is built from 13 residues. The germline gives CDR1 MDHEN, CDR2 SYDVKM.